Listed below are T cell receptor beta chains from one sample, sequenced in a study of CXCR3-negative and CXCR3-positive naive CD8 T cells. TCRdb re-called the 5' RACE reads, yielding one record per CDR3 amino acid sequence without DNA. In all, the sample yields fewer than 90,000 distinct CDR3 sequences. Sequenced: naive CXCR3- CD8+ T cells from blood. All receptors derive from a human donor in good health. Some clones in this sample may be carry-over from other donors' samples. CDR3s include the opening cysteine and the closing phenylalanine or tryptophan.

J gene: TRBJ1-1; V gene: TRBV7-9; CDR3 protein: CASSLVSGGSTEAFF
J gene: TRBJ1-2; V gene: TRBV29-1; CDR3 protein: CSVDKGTDGGYGYTF
J gene: TRBJ2-7; V gene: TRBV5-1; CDR3 protein: CASSLEPVTLYEQYF
J gene: TRBJ2-1; V gene: TRBV29-1; CDR3 protein: CSVVGQNNEQFF
J gene: TRBJ2-5; V gene: TRBV7-2; CDR3 protein: CASTSGGAAAEGETQYF
J gene: TRBJ2-5; V gene: TRBV12-3/TRBV12-4; CDR3 protein: CASSPMDREDLGETQYF
J gene: TRBJ2-1; V gene: TRBV19; CDR3 protein: CASSKTSGSGSYNEQFF
J gene: TRBJ2-1; V gene: TRBV6-2/TRBV6-3; CDR3 protein: CVSSQTNNEQFF
J gene: TRBJ2-5; V gene: TRBV7-8; CDR3 protein: CASSLARVGQETQYF
J gene: TRBJ2-1; V gene: TRBV7-9; CDR3 protein: CASSSGGVQQFF
J gene: TRBJ2-3; V gene: TRBV28; CDR3 protein: CASSPHSTDTQYF
J gene: TRBJ2-1; V gene: TRBV6-2/TRBV6-3; CDR3 protein: CASSWGTGVNEQFF
J gene: TRBJ2-5; V gene: TRBV5-1; CDR3 protein: CASSLDLTGRQETQYF
J gene: TRBJ2-7; V gene: TRBV20-1; CDR3 protein: CSARDPGRISYEQYF
J gene: TRBJ1-1; V gene: TRBV27; CDR3 protein: CASSFDGNTEAFF
J gene: TRBJ2-3; V gene: TRBV3-1; CDR3 protein: CASSQEMGQGKADTQYF
J gene: TRBJ2-1; V gene: TRBV19; CDR3 protein: CASSITSGSVDEQFF
J gene: TRBJ2-1; V gene: TRBV19; CDR3 protein: CASSAQGIGSYNEQFF
J gene: TRBJ1-1; V gene: TRBV11-1; CDR3 protein: CASSPRPGQGDTEAFF
J gene: TRBJ2-1; V gene: TRBV28; CDR3 protein: CASSLETGRYNEQFF
J gene: TRBJ2-7; V gene: TRBV29-1; CDR3 protein: CSGRDGYEQYF
J gene: TRBJ2-1; V gene: TRBV7-6; CDR3 protein: CASSVKRGGYNEQFF
J gene: TRBJ2-1; V gene: TRBV29-1; CDR3 protein: CSVEGLAEPYNEQFF
J gene: TRBJ2-2; V gene: TRBV29-1; CDR3 protein: CSATPTGSRGELFF
J gene: TRBJ1-1; V gene: TRBV7-9; CDR3 protein: CASSLAGATEAFF
J gene: TRBJ2-1; V gene: TRBV15; CDR3 protein: CATSTPRGGRAVEQFF
J gene: TRBJ2-1; V gene: TRBV9; CDR3 protein: CASSETGTSGPDEQFF
J gene: TRBJ2-4; V gene: TRBV28; CDR3 protein: CASSATLNIQYF
J gene: TRBJ2-2; V gene: TRBV10-3; CDR3 protein: CAISESFGLAAGELFF
J gene: TRBJ2-1; V gene: TRBV27; CDR3 protein: CASSLYQGSHEQYF
J gene: TRBJ2-1; V gene: TRBV11-1; CDR3 protein: CASSGGFYNEQFF
J gene: TRBJ2-3; V gene: TRBV29-1; CDR3 protein: CSVDVGVSDTQYF
J gene: TRBJ2-1; V gene: TRBV4-1; CDR3 protein: CASSQVEGYNEQFF
J gene: TRBJ1-4; V gene: TRBV28; CDR3 protein: CASSLFDEKLFF
J gene: TRBJ1-1; V gene: TRBV5-1; CDR3 protein: CASSTRDSEAFF
J gene: TRBJ2-3; V gene: TRBV7-9; CDR3 protein: CASSFQTGGNTDTQYF
J gene: TRBJ1-2; V gene: TRBV9; CDR3 protein: CASSTLQGANYGYTF
J gene: TRBJ2-5; V gene: TRBV4-1; CDR3 protein: CASSQEGRVEETQYF